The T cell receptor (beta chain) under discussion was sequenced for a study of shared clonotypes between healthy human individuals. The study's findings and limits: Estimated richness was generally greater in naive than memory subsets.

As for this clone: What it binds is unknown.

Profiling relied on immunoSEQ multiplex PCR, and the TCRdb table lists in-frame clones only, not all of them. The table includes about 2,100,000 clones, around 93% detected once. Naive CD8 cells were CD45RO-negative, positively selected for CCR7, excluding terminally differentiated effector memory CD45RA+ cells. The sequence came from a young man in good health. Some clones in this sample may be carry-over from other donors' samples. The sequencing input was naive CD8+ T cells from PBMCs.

The CDR3 sequence is CASSFPTGANYGYTF. For the CDR3, the DNA is TGTGCCAGCAGTTTCCCTACAGGGGCTAACTATGGCTACACCTTC. This chain uses TRBV28 with TRBJ1-2; 7 nucleotides match TRBD1. The CDR3 is 15 residues long. Germline CDR1 and CDR2: MDHEN and SYDVKM. J was trimmed by 0 bases and V by 3 bases; bases with no gene match: 4.